This is a list of T cell receptor beta chains from one sample in a study of cytomegalovirus exposure and HLA in healthy donors. Clones were sequenced by immunoSEQ multiplex PCR, and TCRdb holds only the in-frame ones, with some missing. The top ten clones hold 6.5% of a sample with some 130,000 clones, about 80% of them seen once. The sample comprised PBMCs. The receptors were sampled from a man aged 40-49 years in good health and CMV-seropositive. The CDR3 runs from the conserved cysteine through the conserved F or W. Each record gives: D gene, clone size, V gene, J gene, CDR3 length, CDR3 DNA, CDR3 protein. The D gene is left open where the match is weak. A clone size is listed for some rows: how often the clone was seen (once, few, many), or a class if it is expanded.

>TRBD2|NA|TRBV10-1|TRBJ2-1|15
TGCGCCAGCAGCCCCAACTACCCGGGGGGCAATGAGCAGTTCTTC
CASSPNYPGGNEQFF
>TRBD1|NA|TRBV29-1|TRBJ1-2|13
TGCAGCTTAGACCGGGACAGGGGGCAAGGCTACACCTTC
CSLDRDRGQGYTF
>TRBD1|NA|TRBV6-1|TRBJ2-7|15
TGTGCCAGCAGTGAGGGGACAGGGGGCGCGTACGAGCAGTACTTC
CASSEGTGGAYEQYF
>TRBD1|NA|TRBV27|TRBJ2-7|14
TGTGCCAGCAGTTTGGGGACAGGGGGCGTGGAGCAGTACTTC
CASSLGTGGVEQYF
>TRBD1|NA|TRBV19|TRBJ1-5|15
TGTGCCAGTAGTATAGATGGAGGGGGCGACCAGCCCCAGCATTTT
CASSIDGGGDQPQHF
>NA|NA|TRBV6-1|TRBJ1-3|17
TGTGCCAGCAGTGAAGCGCTTGGGGCCACATCTGGAAACACCATATATTTT
CASSEALGATSGNTIYF
>TRBD1|NA|TRBV5-1|TRBJ1-3|15
TGCGCCAGCAGCATGGGACAGGCAACCAGAAACACCATATATTTT
CASSMGQATRNTIYF
>TRBD1|NA|TRBV10-1|TRBJ1-1|16
TGCGCCAGCAGTGAGTCCCCAGGGGGCTTGAACACTGAAGCTTTCTTT
CASSESPGGLNTEAFF
>NA|NA|TRBV9|TRBJ2-1|15
TGTGCCAGCAGCCCTCATAGAAGCTCCTACAATGAGCAGTTCTTC
CASSPHRSSYNEQFF
>TRBD1|NA|TRBV19|TRBJ2-7|13
TGTGCCAGTAGTACGGGACAGTCTGACGAGCAGTACTTC
CASSTGQSDEQYF
>TRBD1|once|TRBV19|TRBJ1-6|16
TGTGCCAGTAGTATCCCCCGGACAGGGGGTAATTCACCCCTCCACTTT
CASSIPRTGGNSPLHF
>TRBD2|NA|TRBV7-3|TRBJ2-7|14
TGTGCCAGCAGCTTCGGCGGCTCGGGGGGCGAGCAGTACTTC
CASSFGGSGGEQYF
>NA|few|TRBV21-1|TRBJ2-5|19
TGTGCCAGCAGCACACAAAGGGGGACCGGGACAGGGAGCCAAGAGACCCAGTACTTC
CASSTQRGTGTGSQETQYF
>NA|once|TRBV30|TRBJ2-1|11
TGTGCCTGGAAAGAGTACAATGAGCAGTTCTTC
CAWKEYNEQFF
>TRBD1|NA|TRBV7-9|TRBJ1-1|14
TGTGCCAGCAGCTCCCACAGGGGAAGGACTGAAGCTTTCTTT
CASSSHRGRTEAFF
>NA|NA|TRBV7-9|TRBJ1-2|15
TGTGCCAGCAGCTTATTGAAGGGGCGCTGGGATGGCTACACCTTC
CASSLLKGRWDGYTF
>NA|few|TRBV5-8|TRBJ2-1|16
TGTGCCAGCACATCTCATAGGGGGTCCAACTACAATGAGCAGTTCTTC
CASTSHRGSNYNEQFF
>TRBD1|NA|TRBV23-1|TRBJ2-7|14
TGCGCCAGCAGTCATCGGGACAGCTCCTACGAGCAGTACTTC
CASSHRDSSYEQYF
>TRBD1|NA|TRBV2|TRBJ1-5|14
TGTGCCAGCACGGGACAGGGAGGCAATCAGCCCCAGCATTTT
CASTGQGGNQPQHF
>TRBD2|NA|TRBV2|TRBJ2-7|18
TGTGCCAGCATGCCCCTGGGACTAGCGGGAGGTCTTTCCTACGAGCAGTACTTC
CASMPLGLAGGLSYEQYF
>NA|NA|TRBV9|TRBJ2-2|16
TGTGCCAGCAGCGTACAGGGCTTAGGAGTTACCGGGGAGCTGTTTTTT
CASSVQGLGVTGELFF
>TRBD1|NA|TRBV5-1|TRBJ2-5|15
TGCGCCAGCAGCCCGGGACAGGCTATCAAAGAGACCCAGTACTTC
CASSPGQAIKETQYF
>NA|NA|TRBV9|TRBJ1-3|15
TGTGCCAGCAACCAAGAGGGGGTTCCCGGAAACACCATATATTTT
CASNQEGVPGNTIYF
>TRBD1|NA|TRBV18|TRBJ2-3|15
TGTGCCAGCTCACCCCGACAGGGACGCACAGATACGCAGTATTTT
CASSPRQGRTDTQYF
>NA|NA|TRBV5-1|TRBJ2-5|16
TGCGCCAGCAGCCCGACCGGGACAGCGGGCCCCGAGACCCAGTACTTC
CASSPTGTAGPETQYF
>TRBD2|NA|TRBV5-1|TRBJ2-7|15
TGCGCCAGCAGCCGGGGGGGAGGGACGGGGGACGAGCAGTACTTC
CASSRGGGTGDEQYF
>TRBD2|medium-sized|TRBV7-8|TRBJ2-5|17
TGTGCCAGCACCTTCCCTACGACTAGCGGGAGAGGAGAGACCCAGTACTTC
CASTFPTTSGRGETQYF
>TRBD1|NA|TRBV28|TRBJ1-1|15
TGTGCCAGCAGGGCCGGGGACAGAGAGAACACTGAAGCTTTCTTT
CASRAGDRENTEAFF
>NA|NA|TRBV6-6|TRBJ2-6|16
TGTGCCAGCAGTTACGGGCGGGGTCTGATGGCCAACGTCCTGACTTTC
CASSYGRGLMANVLTF
>NA|NA|TRBV21-1|TRBJ2-6|16
TGTGCCAGACTAAGGACAGGGAGTACTGGGGCCAACGTCCTGACTTTC
CARLRTGSTGANVLTF
>TRBD2|few|TRBV25-1|TRBJ2-1|15
TGTGCCAGCAGACTAGCGGGACCCGGGGGCAATGAGCAGTTCTTC
CASRLAGPGGNEQFF
>TRBD2|few|TRBV5-1|TRBJ2-7|15
TGCGCCAGCAGCTCGACTAGCGGGAGTTTTTACGAGCAGTACTTC
CASSSTSGSFYEQYF
>NA|once|TRBV5-8|TRBJ1-1|12
TGTGCCAACACCAGGGGCCTCGCTGAAGCTTTCTTT
CANTRGLAEAFF
>NA|few|TRBV5-1|TRBJ1-1|17
TGCGCCAGCAGCCCCACTGCGGGGGTCCGGGAGCACACTGAAGCTTTCTTT
CASSPTAGVREHTEAFF
>NA|NA|TRBV14|TRBJ2-5|12
TGTGCCAGCAGCCAAGAGAGGGAGACCCAGTACTTC
CASSQERETQYF
>NA|NA|TRBV6-6|TRBJ1-1|14
TGTGCCAGCAGTTACTCAGGGGGGAACACTGAAGCTTTCTTT
CASSYSGGNTEAFF
>TRBD2|NA|TRBV4-2|TRBJ2-7|17
TGTGCCAGCAGCCAAGTGGGGATGGGGGAGGGCCTTTACGAGCAGTACTTC
CASSQVGMGEGLYEQYF
>TRBD1|few|TRBV27|TRBJ2-7|13
TGTGCCAGCAGCCTTATGGGACAGGACGAGCAGTACTTC
CASSLMGQDEQYF
>NA|NA|TRBV4-1|TRBJ2-7|15
TGCGCCAGCAGCCAAGACTCTTACAGACCCTACGAGCAGTACTTC
CASSQDSYRPYEQYF
>NA|NA|TRBV6-5|TRBJ2-7|14
TGTGCCAGCAGTAAGGGGGGGATCGGCTACGAGCAGTACTTC
CASSKGGIGYEQYF
>TRBD2|NA|TRBV27|TRBJ2-3|16
TGTGCCAGCAGTTTATATCCTAGCGGGAGACCAGATACGCAGTATTTT
CASSLYPSGRPDTQYF
>NA|few|TRBV6-1|TRBJ2-5|15
TGTGCCAGCAGTGAAAAGAGGGCGAGAGGGGGGACCCAGTACTTC
CASSEKRARGGTQYF
>TRBD1|NA|TRBV7-9|TRBJ1-6|14
TGTGCCAGCAGCTATCGACAGGGCGGTTCACCCCTCCACTTT
CASSYRQGGSPLHF
>TRBD2|NA|TRBV9|TRBJ2-7|16
TGTGCCAGCAGCGTATTGCCTAGCGGGGGAACCTACGAGCAGTACTTC
CASSVLPSGGTYEQYF
>TRBD2|NA|TRBV9|TRBJ2-1|16
TGTGCCAGCAGCGCCCCTAGCGGGAGGGCCCGGGGTGAGCAGTTCTTC
CASSAPSGRARGEQFF
>NA|NA|TRBV19|TRBJ1-5|16
TGTGCCAGTAGTCGATTACAGGGTGCGGGCAATCAGCCCCAGCATTTT
CASSRLQGAGNQPQHF
>NA|few|TRBV9|TRBJ2-3|12
TGTGCCAGCAACCCCAGGGGAGATACGCAGTATTTT
CASNPRGDTQYF